This T cell receptor (beta chain) originates from a study of post-analysis software for immune sequencing data. Study as a whole: Both relapsing-remitting and secondary progressive multiple sclerosis featured among the disease courses, as did progressive-relapsing multiple sclerosis. Notes on the study in general: Controls had significantly higher normalized Chao1 diversity than multiple sclerosis patients. Four or five TRBV segments were more frequent in patients than controls; TRBV5-6, TRBV5-1 and TRBV20-1 belonged to this group.

For this clonotype: What it binds is unknown.

The V and J ends lost 4 bases and 2 bases respectively, with 10 bases between them. Germline CDR1 reads LGHDT; CDR2 reads YNNKEL (reference sequence). The CDR3 has 14 residues. cDNA libraries for TCR beta contained unique molecular identifiers. TCRdb reanalysed the PCR reads using MiXCR and keeps one entry per CDR3 protein. The sample lists some 700,000 distinct CDR3 sequences, 55% to 70% occurring once. The TCR comes from a girl under 10 years old with multiple sclerosis. V and J are TRBV3-1 and TRBJ2-3, with D possibly TRBD1 on 6 matching bases. Source material: blood. The CDR3 region is CASSPRQDTDTQYF. Written as DNA, the CDR3 is TGTGCCAGCAGCCCCCGACAGGACACAGATACGCAGTATTTT.